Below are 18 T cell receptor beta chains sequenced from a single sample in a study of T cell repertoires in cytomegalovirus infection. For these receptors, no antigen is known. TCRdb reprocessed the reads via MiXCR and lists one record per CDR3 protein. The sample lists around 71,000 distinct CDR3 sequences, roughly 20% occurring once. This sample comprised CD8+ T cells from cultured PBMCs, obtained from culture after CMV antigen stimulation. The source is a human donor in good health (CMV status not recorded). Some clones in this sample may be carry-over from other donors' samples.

The CDR3, as DNA: TGTGCCAGCAGCCCCATGGGACAGGCGTTATGGGACTATGGCTACACCTTC. Translating gives CASSPMGQALWDYGYTF. V usage is TRBV7-9 and J usage is TRBJ1-2; TRBD1 agrees at 8 bases. CDR3 size: 17 residues. With V trimmed by 5 bases and J by 3 bases, 14 bases remained unmatched. The germline CDR1 and CDR2 sequences are SEHNR and FQNEAQ (reference sequence). The full variable domain, rest sourced from reference TRBV7-9 and TRBJ1-2, is DTGVSQNPRHKITKRGQNVTFRCDPISEHNRLYWYRQTLGQGPEFLTYFQNEAQLEKSRLLSDRFSAERPKGSFSTLEIQRTEQGDSAMYLCASSPMGQALWDYGYTFGSGTRLTVV.

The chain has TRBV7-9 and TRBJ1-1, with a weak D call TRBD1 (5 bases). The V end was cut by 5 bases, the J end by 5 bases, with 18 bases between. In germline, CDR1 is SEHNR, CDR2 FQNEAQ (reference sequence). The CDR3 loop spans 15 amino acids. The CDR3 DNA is TGTGCCAGCAGCCTAATCCAGGGTGGTAATACTGAAGCTTTCTTT. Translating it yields CASSLIQGGNTEAFF.

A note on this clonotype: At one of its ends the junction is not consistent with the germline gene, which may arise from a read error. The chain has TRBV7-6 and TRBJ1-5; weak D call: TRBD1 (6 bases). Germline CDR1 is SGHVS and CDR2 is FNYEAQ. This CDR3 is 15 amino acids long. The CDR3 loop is CASTLTGIPNQPQHF. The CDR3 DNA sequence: TGTGCCAGCACCTTAACAGGGATCCCCAATCAGCCCCAGCATTTT.

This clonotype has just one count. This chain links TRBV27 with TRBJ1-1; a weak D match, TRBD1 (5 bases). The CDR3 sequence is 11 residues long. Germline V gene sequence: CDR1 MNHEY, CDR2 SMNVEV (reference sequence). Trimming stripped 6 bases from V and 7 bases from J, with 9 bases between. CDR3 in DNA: TGTGCCAGCAGGACAGTTAGTGAAGCTTTCTTT. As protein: CASRTVSEAFF.

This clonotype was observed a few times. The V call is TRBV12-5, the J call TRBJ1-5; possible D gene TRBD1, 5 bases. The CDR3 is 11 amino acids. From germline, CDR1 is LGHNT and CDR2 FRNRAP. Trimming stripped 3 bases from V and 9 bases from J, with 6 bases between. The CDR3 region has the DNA TGTGCTAGTGGTTTAGGGGCGCCCCAGCATTTT. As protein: CASGLGAPQHF.

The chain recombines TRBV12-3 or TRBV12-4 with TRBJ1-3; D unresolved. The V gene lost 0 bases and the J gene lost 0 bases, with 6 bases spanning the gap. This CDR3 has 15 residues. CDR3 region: CASSLATSSGNTIYF. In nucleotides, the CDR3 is TGTGCCAGCAGTTTAGCCACAAGCTCTGGAAACACCATATATTTT.

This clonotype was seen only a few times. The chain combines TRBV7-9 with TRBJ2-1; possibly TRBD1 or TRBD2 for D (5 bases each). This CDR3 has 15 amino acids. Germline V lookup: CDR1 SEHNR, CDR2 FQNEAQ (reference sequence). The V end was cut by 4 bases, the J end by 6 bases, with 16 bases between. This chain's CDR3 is CASSSPPGAVNEQFF. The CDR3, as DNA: TGTGCCAGCAGCTCTCCCCCCGGGGCCGTCAATGAGCAGTTCTTC.

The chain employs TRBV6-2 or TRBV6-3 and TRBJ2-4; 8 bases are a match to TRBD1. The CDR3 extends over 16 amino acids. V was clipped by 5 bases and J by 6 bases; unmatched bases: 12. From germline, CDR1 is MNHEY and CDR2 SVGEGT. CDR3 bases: TGTGCCAGCAGTGATTTACAGGGGGATCGGGGAAACATTCAGTACTTC. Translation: CASSDLQGDRGNIQYF.

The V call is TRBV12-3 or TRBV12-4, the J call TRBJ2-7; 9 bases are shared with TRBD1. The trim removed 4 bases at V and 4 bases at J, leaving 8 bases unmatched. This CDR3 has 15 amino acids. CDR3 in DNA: TGTGCCAGCAGTTCTCCCGGGACAGGGAGTTACGAGCAGTACTTC. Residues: CASSSPGTGSYEQYF.

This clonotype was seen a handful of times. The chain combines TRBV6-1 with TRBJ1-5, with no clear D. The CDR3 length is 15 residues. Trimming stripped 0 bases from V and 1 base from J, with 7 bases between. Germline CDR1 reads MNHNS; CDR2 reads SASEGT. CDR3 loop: CASSEAGSSNQPQHF. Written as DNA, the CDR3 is TGTGCCAGCAGTGAAGCTGGCAGCAGCAATCAGCCCCAGCATTTT.

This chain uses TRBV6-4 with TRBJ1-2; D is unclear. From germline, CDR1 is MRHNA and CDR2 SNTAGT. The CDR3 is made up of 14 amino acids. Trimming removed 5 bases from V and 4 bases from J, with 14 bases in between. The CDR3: CASSLTSISYGYTF. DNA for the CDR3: TGTGCCAGCAGTTTGACCTCGATTTCCTATGGCTACACCTTC.

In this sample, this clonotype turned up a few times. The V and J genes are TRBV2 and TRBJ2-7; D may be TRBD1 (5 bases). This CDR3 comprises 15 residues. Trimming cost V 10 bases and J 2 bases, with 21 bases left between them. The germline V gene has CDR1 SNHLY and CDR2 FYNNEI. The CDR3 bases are TGTGCCATACTTACAGGTTTCCAAGATCCCTACGAGCAGTACTTC. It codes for CAILTGFQDPYEQYF.

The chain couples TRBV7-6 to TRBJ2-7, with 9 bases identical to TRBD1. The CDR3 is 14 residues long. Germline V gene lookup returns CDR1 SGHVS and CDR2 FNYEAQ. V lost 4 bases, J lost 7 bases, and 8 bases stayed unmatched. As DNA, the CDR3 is TGTGCCAGCAGCTCTGGGACAGGGCCGGGAGAGCAGTACTTC. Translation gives CASSSGTGPGEQYF.

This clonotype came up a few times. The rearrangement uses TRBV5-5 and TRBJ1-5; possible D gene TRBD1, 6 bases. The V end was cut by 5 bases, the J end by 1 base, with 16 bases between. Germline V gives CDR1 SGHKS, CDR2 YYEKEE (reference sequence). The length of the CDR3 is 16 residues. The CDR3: CASSPRQVGSNQPQHF. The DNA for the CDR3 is TGTGCCAGCAGTCCAAGACAGGTTGGGAGCAATCAGCCCCAGCATTTT.

The CDR3 region is CASKCRNYGYTF. The CDR3 region has the DNA TGTGCCAGCAAATGCAGAAACTATGGCTACACCTTC. V gene TRBV12-3 or TRBV12-4 combines with J gene TRBJ1-2; D is undetermined. V lost 7 bases to trimming and J lost 2 bases, with 8 bases between them. This CDR3 is built from 12 residues.

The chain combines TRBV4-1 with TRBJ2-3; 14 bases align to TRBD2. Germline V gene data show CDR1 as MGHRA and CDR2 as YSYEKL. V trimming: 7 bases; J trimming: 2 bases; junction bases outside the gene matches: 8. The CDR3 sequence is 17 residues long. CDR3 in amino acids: CASISGTSGGFTDTQYF. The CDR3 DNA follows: TGCGCCAGCATTTCCGGGACTAGCGGGGGTTTCACAGATACGCAGTATTTT.

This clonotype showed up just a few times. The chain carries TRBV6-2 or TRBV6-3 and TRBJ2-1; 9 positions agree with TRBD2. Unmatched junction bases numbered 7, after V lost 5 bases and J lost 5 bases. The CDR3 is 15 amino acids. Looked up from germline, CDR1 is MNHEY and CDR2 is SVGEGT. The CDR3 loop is CASSPSGGTHNEQFF. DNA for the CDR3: TGTGCCAGCAGTCCAAGCGGGGGGACACACAATGAGCAGTTCTTC.

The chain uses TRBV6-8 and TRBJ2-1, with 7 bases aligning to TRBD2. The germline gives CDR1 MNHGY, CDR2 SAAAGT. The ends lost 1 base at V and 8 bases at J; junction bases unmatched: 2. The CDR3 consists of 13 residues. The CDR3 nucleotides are TGTGCCAGCAGTTACTGGGGGGGGTATGAGCAGTTCTTC. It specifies CASSYWGGYEQFF.